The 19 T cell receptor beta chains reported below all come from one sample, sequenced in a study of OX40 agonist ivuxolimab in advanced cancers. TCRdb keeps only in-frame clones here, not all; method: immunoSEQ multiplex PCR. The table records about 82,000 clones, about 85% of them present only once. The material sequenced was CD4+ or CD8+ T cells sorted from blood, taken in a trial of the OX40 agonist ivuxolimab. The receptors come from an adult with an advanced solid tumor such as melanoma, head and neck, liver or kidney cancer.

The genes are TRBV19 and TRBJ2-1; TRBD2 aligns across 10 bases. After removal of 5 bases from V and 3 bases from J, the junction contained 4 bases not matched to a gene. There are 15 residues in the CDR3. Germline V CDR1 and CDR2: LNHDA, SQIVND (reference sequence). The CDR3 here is CASSETSGDYNEQFF. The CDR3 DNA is TGTGCCAGTAGTGAAACTAGCGGGGACTACAATGAGCAGTTCTTC.

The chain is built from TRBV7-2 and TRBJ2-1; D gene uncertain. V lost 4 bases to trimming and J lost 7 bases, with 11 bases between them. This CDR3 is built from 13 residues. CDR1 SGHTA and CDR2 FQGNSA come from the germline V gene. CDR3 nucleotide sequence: TGTGCCAGCAGCTCCTATCTAGGTAATGAGCAGTTCTTC. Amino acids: CASSSYLGNEQFF. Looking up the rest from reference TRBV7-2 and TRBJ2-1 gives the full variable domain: GAGVSQSPSNKVTEKGKDVELRCDPISGHTALYWYRQSLGQGLEFLIYFQGNSAPDKSGLPSDRFSAERTGGSVSTLTIQRTQQEDSAVYLCASSSYLGNEQFFGPGTRLTVL.

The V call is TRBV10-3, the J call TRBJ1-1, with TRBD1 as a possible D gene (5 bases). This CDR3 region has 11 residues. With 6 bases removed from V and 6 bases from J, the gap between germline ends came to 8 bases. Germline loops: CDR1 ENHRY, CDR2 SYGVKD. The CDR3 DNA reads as TGTGCCATCAGGGGGCCAGCTGAAGCTTTCTTT. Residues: CAIRGPAEAFF.

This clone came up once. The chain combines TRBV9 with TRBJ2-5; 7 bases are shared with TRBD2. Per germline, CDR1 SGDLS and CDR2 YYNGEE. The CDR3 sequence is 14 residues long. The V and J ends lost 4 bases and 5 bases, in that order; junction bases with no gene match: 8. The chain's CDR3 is CASSPRLAWETQYF. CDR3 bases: TGTGCCAGCAGCCCCCGACTAGCATGGGAGACCCAGTACTTC.

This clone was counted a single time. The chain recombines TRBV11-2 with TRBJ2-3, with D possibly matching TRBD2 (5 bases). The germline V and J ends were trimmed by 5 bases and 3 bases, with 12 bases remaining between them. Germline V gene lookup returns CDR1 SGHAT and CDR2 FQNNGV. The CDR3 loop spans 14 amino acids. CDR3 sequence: CASSPSTGTDTQYF. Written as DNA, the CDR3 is TGTGCCAGCAGCCCGTCAACGGGGACAGATACGCAGTATTTT.

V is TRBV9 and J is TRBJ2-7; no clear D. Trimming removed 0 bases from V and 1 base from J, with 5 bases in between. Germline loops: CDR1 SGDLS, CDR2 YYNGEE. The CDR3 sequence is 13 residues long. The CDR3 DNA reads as TGTGCCAGCAGCGTAGGTGGGTCCTACGAGCAGTACTTC. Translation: CASSVGGSYEQYF.

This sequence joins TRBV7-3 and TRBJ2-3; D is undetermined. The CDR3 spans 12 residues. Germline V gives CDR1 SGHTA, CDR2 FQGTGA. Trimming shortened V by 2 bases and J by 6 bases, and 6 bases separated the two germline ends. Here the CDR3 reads CASSLDWDTQYF. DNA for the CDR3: TGTGCCAGCAGCTTAGATTGGGATACGCAGTATTTT.

In DNA form, the CDR3 reads TGTGCCAGTAGTATTTCGAAAAGCCTTTCTCTACGCGAGCAGTACTTC. This sequence encodes CASSISKSLSLREQYF. The chain recombines TRBV19 with TRBJ2-7; D is uncertain. V dropped 3 bases and J dropped 6 bases, with 21 bases sitting between them. CDR3 length: 16 residues. Germline V gene data show CDR1 as LNHDA and CDR2 as SQIVND (reference sequence).

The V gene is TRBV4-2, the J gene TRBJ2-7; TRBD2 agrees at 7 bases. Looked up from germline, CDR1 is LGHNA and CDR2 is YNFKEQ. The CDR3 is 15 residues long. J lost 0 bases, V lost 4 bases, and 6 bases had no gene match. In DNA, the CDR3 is TGTGCCAGCAGCCTAGCTTCGGGGGGCTCCTACGAGCAGTACTTC. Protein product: CASSLASGGSYEQYF.

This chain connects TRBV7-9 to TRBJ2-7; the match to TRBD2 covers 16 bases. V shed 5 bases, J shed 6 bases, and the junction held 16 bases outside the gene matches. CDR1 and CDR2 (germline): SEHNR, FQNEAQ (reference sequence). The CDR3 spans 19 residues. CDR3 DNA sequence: TGTGCCAGCAGCCCCCACCTCCGGGGACTAGCGGGAGGGCGAGGCGAGCAGTACTTC. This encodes CASSPHLRGLAGGRGEQYF.

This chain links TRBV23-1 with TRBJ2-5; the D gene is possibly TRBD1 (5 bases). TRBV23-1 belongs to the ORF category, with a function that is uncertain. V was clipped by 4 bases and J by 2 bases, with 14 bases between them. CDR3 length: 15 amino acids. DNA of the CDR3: TGCGCCAGCAGTCCCGCGGACATATCTCAAGAGACCCAGTACTTC. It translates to CASSPADISQETQYF.

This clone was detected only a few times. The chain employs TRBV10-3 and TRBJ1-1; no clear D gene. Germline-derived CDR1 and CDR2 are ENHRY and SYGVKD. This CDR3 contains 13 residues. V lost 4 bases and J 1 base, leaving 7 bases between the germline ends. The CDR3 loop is CAISVGRNTEAFF. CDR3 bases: TGTGCCATCAGTGTCGGTAGGAACACTGAAGCTTTCTTT.

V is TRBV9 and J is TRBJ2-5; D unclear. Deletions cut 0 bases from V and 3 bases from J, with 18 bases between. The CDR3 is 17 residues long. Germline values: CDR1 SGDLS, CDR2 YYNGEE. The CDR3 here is CASSVGVLSSDEETQYF. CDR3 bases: TGTGCCAGCAGCGTAGGGGTCCTATCTTCGGACGAAGAGACCCAGTACTTC.

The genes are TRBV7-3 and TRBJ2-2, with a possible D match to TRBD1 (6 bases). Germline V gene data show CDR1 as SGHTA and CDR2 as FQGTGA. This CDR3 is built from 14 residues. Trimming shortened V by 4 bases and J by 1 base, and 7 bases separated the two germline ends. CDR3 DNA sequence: TGTGCCAGCAGCTCGGGACAGAACACCGGGGAGCTGTTTTTT. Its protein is CASSSGQNTGELFF.

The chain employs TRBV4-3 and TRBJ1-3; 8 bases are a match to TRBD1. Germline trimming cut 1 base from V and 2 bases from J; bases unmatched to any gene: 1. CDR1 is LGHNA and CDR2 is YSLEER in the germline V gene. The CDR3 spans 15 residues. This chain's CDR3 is CASSQGTGTGNTIYF. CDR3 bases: TGCGCCAGCAGCCAAGGGACAGGGACTGGAAACACCATATATTTT.

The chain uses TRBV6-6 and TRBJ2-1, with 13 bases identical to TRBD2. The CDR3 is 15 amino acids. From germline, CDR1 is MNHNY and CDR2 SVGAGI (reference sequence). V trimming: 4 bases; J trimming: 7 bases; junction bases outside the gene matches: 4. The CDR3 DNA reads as TGTGCCAGCAGTTTCCCGGGACTAGCGGGAAATGAGCAGTTCTTC. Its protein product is CASSFPGLAGNEQFF.

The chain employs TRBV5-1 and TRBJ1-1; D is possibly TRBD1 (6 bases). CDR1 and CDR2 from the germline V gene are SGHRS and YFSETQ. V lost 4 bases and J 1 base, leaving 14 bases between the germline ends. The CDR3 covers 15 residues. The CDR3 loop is CASSTNNRANTEAFF. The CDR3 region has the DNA TGCGCCAGCAGCACGAACAACAGGGCGAACACTGAAGCTTTCTTT.

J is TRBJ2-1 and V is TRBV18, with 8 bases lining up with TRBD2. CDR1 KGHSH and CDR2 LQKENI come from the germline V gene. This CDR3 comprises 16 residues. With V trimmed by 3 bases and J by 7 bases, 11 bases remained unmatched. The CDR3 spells CASSPPGGPVSNEQFF. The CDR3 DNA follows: TGTGCCAGCTCACCTCCGGGAGGGCCTGTATCGAATGAGCAGTTCTTC.

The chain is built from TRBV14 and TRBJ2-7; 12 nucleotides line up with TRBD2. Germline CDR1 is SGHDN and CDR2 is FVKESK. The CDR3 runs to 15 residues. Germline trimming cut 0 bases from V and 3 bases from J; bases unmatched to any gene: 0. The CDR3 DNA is TGTGCCAGCAGCCAAGAGACTAGCGGGAGCTACGAGCAGTACTTC. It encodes CASSQETSGSYEQYF.